The present T cell receptor beta chain was sequenced within a study of blood T cell repertoires in COVID-19 (dated by TCRdb to the early 2020s). Broadly, across the study: Collaborator samples came from the United States, Italy and Spain and covered acute and convalescent phases of COVID-19. Nearly every sample came with metadata listing a de-identified subject ID, COVID-19 status, age in years and sex. The repertoires were released in a freely available public database intended as a resource for research on the immune response to SARS-CoV-2. Subjects who had been exposed to COVID-19, were actively infected with it, or had recovered from it provided the deeply sampled blood TCRbeta repertoires that made up the dataset. Where available, HLA class I and class II types were obtained from metadata supplied by the sample provider rather than from assay-based typing. The material from the prospective study consisted of cDNA or gDNA derived from T cells, B-cell-depleted T cells, or PBMCs. Samples came from the ongoing ImmuneRACE study (first 160 participants) plus 1,254 subjects from 6 global collaborators.

What the work shows at the level of the full study, not this receptor alone: How much clinical and demographic metadata was included differed by source and by participant, and the metadata was provided uncurated.

TCRbeta CDR3 regions were amplified from genomic DNA by means of the immunoSEQ Assay, a bias-controlled multiplex PCR. In the original analysis: The number of nucleated cells in each sample was estimated from the amplification of reference gene primers within the assay. To quantify the absolute abundance of each unique TCRbeta CDR3 rearrangement, sequence reads were collapsed and filtered. Productive Simpson clonality was computed per sample as the square root of Simpson's diversity index over productive rearrangements. Sourced from immuneACCESS, this table was stored by TCRdb with only in-frame sequences that have V and J called. A share of the clones is absent; for the studies checked, an unresolved V gene accounts for under half, and the remainder has no known explanation. The V and J calls and the clone size are those of that table, but D and trimming were determined from the DNA. The sample profile shows roughly 200,000 clones; roughly 89% of them were found once. The top ten clonotypes cover about 0.59% of the sample.

CDR1 KGHDR and CDR2 SFDVKD are derived from the germline V gene. V loses 3 bases, J loses 4 bases, and the germline ends lie 3 bases apart. The CDR3 numbers 12 residues from cysteine through phenylalanine. Only the CDR3 DNA stays, 36 bases, in frame from base 1. As concerns this clone: No antigen is known for it. No much larger clone exists at a distance of one base, and base qualities are not known.

Each collaborating institution followed its own protocols to collect whole blood in K2EDTA tubes. For TCRbeta analysis, collaborators shipped samples as frozen whole blood, isolated PBMCs, or DNA extracted from either of those sample types. The TCR was taken from a man aged 50 to 59 with acute or convalescent COVID-19. The sample was peripheral blood. Rearrangement joined TRBV24-1 to TRBJ2-1, with the D gene uncertain. Here the CDR3 is given as CATSDPYNEQFF. The DNA sequence reads TGTGCCACCAGTGATCCGTACAATGAGCAGTTCTTC.